Each of the 19 T cell receptor beta chains below was sequenced from the same sample in a study of T cells in pancreatic ductal adenocarcinoma. The selected patients with pancreatic ductal adenocarcinoma had surgery but no neoadjuvant therapy. TCRdb keeps only in-frame clones here, not all; method: immunoSEQ multiplex PCR. The top ten hold roughly 3.1% of the sample, which has about 98,000 clones, around 96% seen once. Sequences were obtained from PBMCs. The receptors originated from a human donor with pancreatic ductal adenocarcinoma.

CDR3 DNA: TGTGCCAGCAATCCTGAGGGGACAACCCAAGAGACCCAGTACTTC. It codes for CASNPEGTTQETQYF. This chain joins TRBV9 and TRBJ2-5, with D possibly being TRBD1 (6 bases). Trimming removed 6 bases from V and 1 base from J, with 16 bases in between. Germline CDR1 reads SGDLS; CDR2 reads YYNGEE. CDR3 length equals 15 residues.

V is TRBV28 and J is TRBJ2-7; 8 nucleotides line up with TRBD1. J gave up 2 bases and V 6 bases, and 6 bases lay outside the gene matches. There are 14 residues in the CDR3. Germline values: CDR1 MDHEN, CDR2 SYDVKM. The CDR3 DNA follows: TGTGCCAGCAGACTTTGGGACAGGCCCTACGAGCAGTACTTC. As protein: CASRLWDRPYEQYF.

This sequence joins TRBV7-9 and TRBJ2-3, with a tentative D call TRBD2 (5 bases). CDR3 length equals 14 residues. V gave up 5 bases and J gave up 10 bases, with 19 bases separating them. Germline V gene data show CDR1 as SEHNR and CDR2 as FQNEAQ (reference sequence). CDR3 amino acids: CASSPPAVAAAQYF. Here the CDR3 DNA reads TGTGCCAGCAGCCCCCCGGCGGTGGCAGCGGCGCAGTATTTT.

The V gene is TRBV5-1, the J gene TRBJ2-7; 11 nucleotides align to TRBD2. The ends lost 0 bases at V and 3 bases at J; junction bases unmatched: 17. This CDR3 is 20 amino acids long. Germline V gene data show CDR1 as SGHRS and CDR2 as YFSETQ. In nucleotides, the CDR3 is TGCGCCAGCAGCTTGGGGTCGCTAGCGGGAGGACGGGGGGCGGGCTACGAGCAGTACTTC. Its translation: CASSLGSLAGGRGAGYEQYF.

The chain is built from TRBV11-2 and TRBJ2-7; TRBD2 matches at 8 bases. CDR1 SGHAT and CDR2 FQNNGV come from the germline V gene. The ends lost 7 bases at V and 4 bases at J; junction bases unmatched: 6. There are 13 residues in the CDR3. CDR3 DNA sequence: TGTGCCAGCATGGCGGGAGGAGGGTACGAGCAGTACTTC. This encodes CASMAGGGYEQYF.

The chain is built from TRBV7-3 and TRBJ2-2; D remains ambiguous. The CDR3 spans 16 residues. Trimming removed 5 bases at V and 0 bases at J, with 13 bases between. Germline V lookup: CDR1 SGHTA, CDR2 FQGTGA. The CDR3 coding sequence is TGTGCCAGCAGCCCGTTGCCAGTCGCGAACACCGGGGAGCTGTTTTTT. As protein: CASSPLPVANTGELFF.

The chain has TRBV19 and TRBJ2-1; 7 bases match TRBD2. The CDR3 is 16 amino acids. With V trimmed by 4 bases and J by 6 bases, 12 bases remained unmatched. In germline, CDR1 is LNHDA, CDR2 SQIVND (reference sequence). CDR3 nucleotide sequence: TGTGCCAGTAGTAACCCTTTACAAGCGGGGTTCAATGAGCAGTTCTTC. Translated: CASSNPLQAGFNEQFF.

The chain uses TRBV28 and TRBJ1-5; 8 bases are shared with TRBD1. The ends lost 6 bases at V and 7 bases at J; junction bases unmatched: 8. CDR3 length: 14 amino acids. CDR1 and CDR2 (germline): MDHEN, SYDVKM. CDR3 in DNA: TGTGCCAGCAGCCGCGGACAGGGCAGACAGCCCCAGCATTTT. Encoded protein: CASSRGQGRQPQHF.

The genes are TRBV10-3 and TRBJ2-3; 9 nucleotides agree with TRBD2. After removal of 3 bases from V and 3 bases from J, the junction contained 10 bases not matched to a gene. This CDR3 spans 17 amino acids. CDR1 is ENHRY and CDR2 is SYGVKD in the germline V gene. CDR3 sequence (DNA): TGTGCCATCAGTGAAGGTGCTAGCGGGATCGTAACAGATACGCAGTATTTT. Its protein product is CAISEGASGIVTDTQYF.

The chain couples TRBV6-1 to TRBJ2-2; D unclear. Trimming shortened V by 8 bases and J by 0 bases, and 10 bases separated the two germline ends. Germline V gene lookup returns CDR1 MNHNS and CDR2 SASEGT. The CDR3 consists of 14 residues. The CDR3 sequence is CASGYRANTGELFF. CDR3 DNA: TGTGCCAGCGGCTACCGGGCGAACACCGGGGAGCTGTTTTTT.

This clone was detected a few times. The chain employs TRBV12-5 and TRBJ2-1, with unresolved D. Germline CDR1 LGHNT, CDR2 FRNRAP. This CDR3 has 12 residues. Trimming cost V 1 base and J 8 bases, with 6 bases left between them. The CDR3 region is CASGLGLDEQFF. CDR3 nucleotides: TGTGCTAGTGGTTTGGGACTCGATGAGCAGTTCTTC.

The CDR3 nucleotides are TGTGCCAGCAGTTTCTCCCTCGGTGCCTACGAGCAGTACTTC. Amino acids: CASSFSLGAYEQYF. The chain is built from TRBV27 and TRBJ2-7; D ambiguous. The V end lost 3 bases, the J end lost 2 bases, and 11 bases lay between the germline ends. The V gene's germline CDR1 is MNHEY and CDR2 SMNVEV (reference sequence). The CDR3 totals 14 residues.

The J gene is TRBJ2-7, the V gene TRBV27; TRBD2 might be the D (6 bases). Germline V lookup: CDR1 MNHEY, CDR2 SMNVEV (reference sequence). V was pared by 3 bases and J by 0 bases, with 9 bases between. The CDR3 covers 14 residues. DNA of the CDR3: TGTGCCAGCAGTTTTGGAGGGGTCTCCTACGAGCAGTACTTC. This codes for CASSFGGVSYEQYF.

The chain has TRBV21-1 and TRBJ2-7; the table gives TRBD1 as D, unverified against the DNA. TRBV21-1 is reported as a pseudogene. CDR3 size: 14 residues. DNA for the CDR3: TGTGCCAGCAGTCGGACAGCCGTGGGGTACGAGCAGTACTTC. It specifies CASSRTAVGYEQYF.

The rearrangement links TRBV19 to TRBJ1-2, with 9 bases matching TRBD1. Germline-derived CDR1 and CDR2 are LNHDA and SQIVND (reference sequence). This CDR3 is built from 15 residues. The V gene end was trimmed by 11 bases and the J gene end by 0 bases; junction bases not matched to a gene: 10. The CDR3 nucleotides read TGTGCCGCCCGGGACAGGGCGAATACTAACTATGGCTACACCTTC. It is translated as CAARDRANTNYGYTF.

This clone was counted a single time. This chain uses TRBV5-1 with TRBJ2-1; 10 nucleotides line up with TRBD2. Unmatched junction bases numbered 7, after V lost 2 bases and J lost 8 bases. CDR3 length: 15 amino acids. In germline, CDR1 is SGHRS, CDR2 YFSETQ. The CDR3 DNA follows: TGCGCCAGCAGCTTTCCCGGGACTAGCGTCTATGAGCAGTTCTTC. This encodes CASSFPGTSVYEQFF.

J is TRBJ2-1 and V is TRBV7-9; 10 positions agree with TRBD2. V shed 4 bases and J 6 bases; nucleotides not matched to a gene: 9. This CDR3 has 16 residues. The germline V gene encodes CDR1 SEHNR and CDR2 FQNEAQ (reference sequence). The CDR3 DNA follows: TGTGCCAGCAGCTCGGAGCTAGCGGGAGAGGCCAATGAGCAGTTCTTC. Amino acid sequence: CASSSELAGEANEQFF.

The rearrangement links TRBV6-1 to TRBJ2-5; D possibly corresponds to TRBD1 (7 bases). Per germline, CDR1 MNHNS and CDR2 SASEGT. The V end lost 8 bases, the J end lost 3 bases, and 10 bases lay between the germline ends. This CDR3 contains 12 residues. As DNA, the CDR3 is TGTGCCAGCCGCGGGACAGAAGAGACCCAGTACTTC. This sequence encodes CASRGTEETQYF.

The chain has TRBV20-1 and TRBJ1-4; D may be TRBD1 (6 bases). The V end was cut by 7 bases, the J end by 8 bases, with 11 bases between. This CDR3 spans 11 amino acids. The germline CDR1 and CDR2 sequences are DFQATT and SNEGSKA (reference sequence). This CDR3 is CSGRDNEKLFF. The CDR3 DNA is TGCAGTGGCAGGGACAACGAAAAACTGTTTTTT.